This passage covers 32 T cell receptor beta chains from one sample sequenced in a study of blood T cell repertoires in COVID-19. Sequenced by immunoSEQ multiplex PCR; TCRdb stores in-frame clones only, minus some. This sample yields about 250,000 clones, of which 88% are seen a single time; about 3% belongs to the top ten. Sequencing used PBMCs or T cells enriched from blood (not recorded which). The receptors here all came from a woman aged 45 to 65 who had recovered from COVID-19.

The chain carries TRBV4-3 and TRBJ1-1; 9 nucleotides agree with TRBD1. Germline V lookup: CDR1 LGHNA, CDR2 YSLEER. The trim removed 4 bases at V and 7 bases at J, leaving 1 base unmatched. The CDR3 loop spans 12 amino acids. DNA of the CDR3: TGCGCCAGCAGCCCGGACAGGGGTGAAGCTTTCTTT. Its protein product is CASSPDRGEAFF.

The rearrangement links TRBV5-1 to TRBJ2-1, with 9 bases that match TRBD2. Germline values: CDR1 SGHRS, CDR2 YFSETQ. The V gene end was trimmed by 6 bases and the J gene end by 3 bases; junction bases not matched to a gene: 4. This CDR3 comprises 14 residues. The CDR3 sequence: CASTRTSDYNEQFF. The CDR3 coding sequence is TGCGCCAGCACCCGGACTAGCGACTACAATGAGCAGTTCTTC.

J is TRBJ1-5 and V is TRBV20-1; TRBD1 agrees at 8 bases. The CDR3 contains 15 residues. The germline V gene encodes CDR1 DFQATT and CDR2 SNEGSKA (reference sequence). V lost 3 bases to trimming and J lost 2 bases; unmatched junction nucleotides: 6. CDR3 sequence: CSASRQGMGNQPQHF. The CDR3 DNA follows: TGCAGTGCTAGTAGACAGGGGATGGGCAATCAGCCCCAGCATTTT.

As DNA, the CDR3 is TGTGCCAGCAGTTACTCGAACAGCGGGAGGTCAAATGAGCAGTTCTTC. The encoded protein is CASSYSNSGRSNEQFF. The rearrangement joins TRBV6-6 to TRBJ2-1; 9 positions agree with TRBD2. Germline CDR1 and CDR2: MNHNY and SVGAGI (reference sequence). The CDR3 runs to 16 residues. V was pared by 0 bases and J by 7 bases, with 7 bases of the junction left unmatched.

The rearrangement links TRBV19 to TRBJ2-7; 7 bases align to TRBD1. The CDR3 totals 14 residues. V lost 3 bases to trimming and J lost 7 bases; unmatched junction nucleotides: 9. Per germline, CDR1 LNHDA and CDR2 SQIVND (reference sequence). The CDR3 coding sequence is TGTGCCAGTAGTATGTCCCCAGGGGGTTTGGAGCAGTACTTC. It yields the protein CASSMSPGGLEQYF.

This sequence joins TRBV27 and TRBJ1-6; 8 nucleotides line up with TRBD1. CDR3 size: 17 residues. With 3 bases clipped from V and 2 bases from J, the junction kept 6 bases outside the gene matches. The germline gives CDR1 MNHEY, CDR2 SMNVEV (reference sequence). The DNA for the CDR3 is TGTGCCAGCAGTTTCTCAGGGGGCATCGCCTATAATTCACCCCTCCACTTT. It codes for CASSFSGGIAYNSPLHF.

The V call is TRBV30, the J call TRBJ1-3; D call uncertain. V was cut by 4 bases and J by 0 bases, with 25 bases left in between. The CDR3 is made up of 19 amino acids. Germline values: CDR1 GTSNPN, CDR2 SVGIG (reference sequence). In nucleotides, the CDR3 is TGTGCCTGGAAGGCCGGGAAGACTAACTCTCCGAGCTCTGGAAACACCATATATTTT. Amino acid sequence: CAWKAGKTNSPSSGNTIYF.

This sequence joins TRBV5-1 and TRBJ2-6; 7 bases match TRBD1. The ends lost 3 bases at V and 0 bases at J; junction bases unmatched: 6. The germline V gene encodes CDR1 SGHRS and CDR2 YFSETQ. The CDR3 totals 17 residues. The chain's CDR3 is CASSYSRDSSGANVLTF. The CDR3 DNA is TGCGCCAGCAGCTATTCCCGGGACAGCTCTGGGGCCAACGTCCTGACTTTC.

This chain uses TRBV6-5 with TRBJ1-4; D perhaps matches TRBD1 (5 bases). V was shortened by 4 bases and J by 0 bases, with 9 bases between the two germline ends. From germline, CDR1 is MNHEY and CDR2 SVGAGI. This CDR3 comprises 15 residues. The CDR3 DNA reads as TGTGCCAGCAGTTCTCAGGGAACAACTAATGAAAAACTGTTTTTT. Translated: CASSSQGTTNEKLFF.

The rearrangement links TRBV9 to TRBJ1-1, with TRBD1 matching over 8 bases. The CDR3 loop spans 14 amino acids. V trimming: 5 bases; J trimming: 1 base; junction bases outside the gene matches: 4. The germline gives CDR1 SGDLS, CDR2 YYNGEE. The DNA of the CDR3 is TGTGCCAGCAGACCTGGACAGGGGAACACTGAAGCTTTCTTT. Translation gives CASRPGQGNTEAFF.

The chain joins TRBV19 to TRBJ2-1; D not certain. V lost 9 bases and J 3 bases, leaving 9 bases between the germline ends. Germline CDR1 reads LNHDA; CDR2 reads SQIVND (reference sequence). This CDR3 region has 12 residues. The CDR3 loop reads CASSGRYNEQFF. The CDR3 nucleotides are TGTGCCAGCTCTGGCCGCTACAATGAGCAGTTCTTC. The full variable domain, its missing parts supplied by reference TRBV19 and TRBJ2-1, is DGGITQSPKYLFRKEGQNVTLSCEQNLNHDAMYWYRQDPGQGLRLIYYSQIVNDFQKGDIAEGYSVSREKKESFPLTVTSAQKNPTAFYLCASSGRYNEQFFGPGTRLTVL.

The chain employs TRBV15 and TRBJ1-1; 8 bases agree with TRBD1. This CDR3 is 15 amino acids long. Germline trimming cut 1 base from V and 5 bases from J; bases unmatched to any gene: 6. CDR1 and CDR2 from the germline V gene are LNHNV and YYDKDF (reference sequence). The CDR3 loop is CATSRVQGARTEAFF. As DNA, the CDR3 is TGTGCCACCAGCAGAGTTCAGGGGGCCCGAACTGAAGCTTTCTTT.

The rearrangement uses TRBV6-2 or TRBV6-3 and TRBJ2-1, with D possibly TRBD2 on 6 matching bases. Trimming left V 7 bases short and J 0 bases short, with 16 bases between. The CDR3 covers 16 residues. Germline values: CDR1 MNHEY, CDR2 SVGEGT. CDR3 DNA sequence: TGTGCCAGCACCCCTTCGGGAGCTCCCTCCTACAATGAGCAGTTCTTC. It yields the protein CASTPSGAPSYNEQFF.

The J gene is TRBJ1-3, the V gene TRBV11-2; no reliable D call. V gave up 4 bases and J gave up 5 bases, with 12 bases separating them. The CDR3 consists of 14 residues. Per the germline V gene, CDR1 is SGHAT and CDR2 is FQNNGV. The CDR3 is CASSSAGSRNTIYF. As DNA, the CDR3 is TGTGCCAGCAGCTCGGCGGGGTCGCGAAACACCATATATTTT.

The CDR3 region has the DNA TGTGCCAGTACGGGGGTAGGGAATCAGCCCCAGCATTTT. Protein sequence: CASTGVGNQPQHF. V and J are TRBV19 and TRBJ1-5; perhaps TRBD1 as D (5 bases). Germline values: CDR1 LNHDA, CDR2 SQIVND (reference sequence). The CDR3 is 13 residues long. V lost 7 bases and J lost 4, with 11 bases in between.

This clone has a handful of counts. The V and J genes are TRBV28 and TRBJ1-2, with D perhaps TRBD1 (5 bases). Germline-derived CDR1 and CDR2 are MDHEN and SYDVKM. This CDR3 is built from 13 residues. The ends were cut back, 5 bases at V and 6 bases at J, with 13 bases in the middle. The CDR3, as DNA: TGTGCCAGCAGTACCAATTGGGGGGATGGCTACACCTTC. Translating it yields CASSTNWGDGYTF.

Only one count was recorded for this clone. This chain links TRBV6-2 or TRBV6-3 with TRBJ2-7; D gene unclear. Per the germline V gene, CDR1 is MNHEY and CDR2 is SVGEGT. This CDR3 has 12 residues. Between the trimmed V and J ends, which lost 3 bases and 0 bases, there was a span of 3 bases. CDR3 sequence reads: CASSYNSYEQYF. In DNA, the CDR3 is TGTGCCAGCAGTTATAACTCCTACGAGCAGTACTTC.

The V and J genes are TRBV20-1 and TRBJ2-5; a weak D match, TRBD2 (6 bases). Germline V lookup: CDR1 DFQATT, CDR2 SNEGSKA (reference sequence). Trimming left V 3 bases short and J 2 bases short, with 16 bases between. This CDR3 is built from 15 residues. The CDR3 coding sequence is TGCAGTGCTAGTGAGGCTAGCGCGCTACAAGAGACCCAGTACTTC. As protein: CSASEASALQETQYF.

The chain links TRBV27 to TRBJ1-2; D is unclear. V lost 2 bases and J lost 6, with 13 bases in between. CDR3 length: 14 residues. Per the germline V gene, CDR1 is MNHEY and CDR2 is SMNVEV (reference sequence). In nucleotides, the CDR3 is TGTGCCAGCAGTTTAAGCAGGCACTTCAATGGCTACACCTTC. Protein sequence: CASSLSRHFNGYTF.

The chain carries TRBV2 and TRBJ1-1; D is uncertain. CDR1 and CDR2 (germline): SNHLY, FYNNEI. The CDR3 sequence is 13 residues long. Trimming took 8 bases from V and 0 from J, leaving 10 bases between them. The CDR3 bases are TGTGCCAGCCGACTGCTTATGAACACTGAAGCTTTCTTT. It translates to CASRLLMNTEAFF.

This clone has only one observation. The chain uses TRBV6-5 and TRBJ1-5; tentatively, D is TRBD1 (6 bases). The CDR3 sequence is 13 residues long. Germline CDR1 reads MNHEY; CDR2 reads SVGAGI. V was cut by 3 bases and J by 7 bases, with 10 bases left in between. The CDR3 nucleotides are TGTGCCAGCAGTTATCAACAGGGCCAGCCCCAGCATTTT. As protein: CASSYQQGQPQHF.

The chain employs TRBV7-2 and TRBJ1-5, with TRBD1 matching 9 bases. CDR1 and CDR2 (germline): SGHTA, FQGNSA. The CDR3 has 15 amino acids. V gave up 5 bases and J gave up 7 bases; unmatched junction bases: 9. The CDR3 DNA is TGTGCCAGCAGCGAAGAAACAGGGGGCATCCAGCCCCAGCATTTT. As protein: CASSEETGGIQPQHF.

This chain connects TRBV28 to TRBJ1-4; 9 bases are a match to TRBD1. The CDR3 sequence is 14 residues long. Germline V gene data show CDR1 as MDHEN and CDR2 as SYDVKM. Trimming took 7 bases from V and 5 from J; bases not matched to a gene: 5. The CDR3 is CASIDRGANEKLFF. The CDR3 bases are TGTGCCAGCATCGACAGGGGGGCCAATGAAAAACTGTTTTTT.

The CDR3, as DNA: TGTGCCAGCAGCCCTAGCACAGGGACGCCACCCCTCCACTTT. It translates to CASSPSTGTPPLHF. The chain employs TRBV3-1 (or the pseudogene TRBV3-2) and TRBJ1-6; weak D call: TRBD1 (6 bases). V was pared by 4 bases and J by 11 bases, with 15 bases between. Germline-derived CDR1 and CDR2 are LGHDT and YNNKEL (reference sequence). The CDR3 is 14 residues long.

A single count supports this clone. The chain recombines TRBV29-1 with TRBJ1-2; D not resolved. Trimming took off 6 bases at V and 2 bases at J, with 16 bases between the two ends. The CDR3 covers 14 residues. Germline loops: CDR1 SQVTM, CDR2 ANQGSEA. The CDR3: CSVLILGLNYGYTF. The CDR3 nucleotides read TGCAGCGTGCTTATACTTGGACTAAACTATGGCTACACCTTC. The entire variable domain, with the rest obtained from reference TRBV29-1 and TRBJ1-2, is as follows: SAVISQKPSRDICQRGTSLTIQCQVDSQVTMMFWYRQQPGQSLTLIATANQGSEATYESGFVIDKFPISRPNLTFSTLTVSNMSPEDSSIYLCSVLILGLNYGYTFGSGTRLTVV.

The V gene is TRBV27, the J gene TRBJ2-7, with a weak D call TRBD1 (5 bases). The CDR3 sequence is 14 residues long. V lost 6 bases and J lost 4, with 16 bases in between. Germline V gene sequence: CDR1 MNHEY, CDR2 SMNVEV (reference sequence). CDR3 loop: CASSRSRQQYEQYF. In DNA form, the CDR3 reads TGTGCCAGCAGCCGATCTCGACAGCAATACGAGCAGTACTTC.

Only one count was recorded for this clone. This chain joins TRBV28 and TRBJ2-1; D uncertain. CDR1 is MDHEN and CDR2 is SYDVKM in the germline V gene. V was cut by 6 bases and J by 8 bases, with 8 bases left in between. This CDR3 spans 11 amino acids. The CDR3: CASSFIDEQFF. The CDR3 coding sequence is TGTGCCAGCAGCTTTATAGATGAGCAGTTCTTC.

This rearrangement joins TRBV12-3 or TRBV12-4 to TRBJ1-5; a possible D gene is TRBD1 (5 bases). Trimming cost V 6 bases and J 1 base, with 7 bases left between them. This CDR3 has 13 amino acids. This CDR3 is CASREGSNQPQHF. The CDR3 DNA reads as TGTGCCAGCAGGGAGGGGAGCAATCAGCCCCAGCATTTT.

CDR3 loop: CASSFGGQETQYF. Here the CDR3 DNA reads TGTGCCAGCAGTTTCGGGGGCCAAGAGACCCAGTACTTC. The rearrangement joins TRBV28 to TRBJ2-5, with D possibly TRBD2 on 6 matching bases. Germline V gene sequence: CDR1 MDHEN, CDR2 SYDVKM. The CDR3 extends over 13 amino acids. V was clipped by 3 bases and J by 1 base, with 6 bases between them. The whole variable domain, remainder taken from reference TRBV28 and TRBJ2-5, is DVKVTQSSRYLVKRTGEKVFLECVQDMDHENMFWYRQDPGLGLRLIYFSYDVKMKEKGDIPEGYSVSREKKERFSLILESASTNQTSMYLCASSFGGQETQYFGPGTRLLVL.

The rearrangement joins TRBV6-6 to TRBJ1-6; 10 bases fit TRBD1. The CDR3 has 18 amino acids. J gave up 5 bases and V 5 bases, and 12 bases lay outside the gene matches. Per the germline V gene, CDR1 is MNHNY and CDR2 is SVGAGI (reference sequence). CDR3 amino acids: CASSLHPSGTGDNSPLHF. The CDR3, as DNA: TGTGCCAGCAGTCTCCACCCTTCTGGGACAGGGGATAATTCACCCCTCCACTTT.

V is TRBV28 and J is TRBJ1-2, with 8 nucleotides matching TRBD1. The V segment lost 5 bases and the J segment 12 bases; nucleotides outside the gene matches: 8. Germline V CDR1 and CDR2: MDHEN, SYDVKM. This CDR3 comprises 12 residues. The DNA of the CDR3 is TGTGCCAGCAGTCCCGGGACAGGTTTTAACACCTTC. The encoded protein is CASSPGTGFNTF.

The genes are TRBV27 and TRBJ2-7; TRBD1 matches at 9 bases. The germline CDR1 and CDR2 sequences are MNHEY and SMNVEV (reference sequence). CDR3 length: 16 residues. V lost 6 bases to trimming and J lost 9 bases; unmatched junction nucleotides: 18. The CDR3 coding sequence is TGTGCCAGCAGCCCAACCCCGGGACAGGGAGCGTATGGGCAGTACTTC. It codes for CASSPTPGQGAYGQYF.